What follows are 4 T cell receptor beta chains derived from one specimen sequenced in a study of cytomegalovirus exposure and HLA in healthy donors. Sequencing used immunoSEQ multiplex PCR; TCRdb keeps in-frame clones, though not all of them. Found here are some 68,000 clones, over 95% of them singletons; the top ten hold around 2.5%. The sample taken for sequencing was PBMCs. The receptors derive from a man aged 18 to 35 in good health and CMV-seronegative.

This clone is a singleton in its sample. The chain is built from TRBV12-5 and TRBJ2-5; 10 bases match TRBD1. The end of the DNA is better explained by TRBJ2-7, so the J call may be wrong. Germline lookup yields CDR1 LGHNT and CDR2 FRNRAP. The CDR3 consists of 15 residues. This chain's CDR3 is CASGLGQGALYEQYF. CDR3 coding DNA: TGTGCTAGTGGTTTGGGACAGGGGGCTTTGTACGAGCAGTACTTC.

The genes are TRBV4-1 and TRBJ1-4; D not resolved. CDR3 length equals 16 residues. V was trimmed by 1 base and J by 3 bases, leaving 12 bases between them. Germline values: CDR1 MGHRA, CDR2 YSYEKL. The CDR3 loop is CASSQVQRHSNEKLFF. CDR3 in DNA: TGCGCCAGCAGCCAAGTTCAGAGACATTCTAATGAAAAACTGTTTTTT.

This clone was seen just once. This chain connects TRBV7-2 to TRBJ1-2; D is perhaps TRBD1 (6 bases). Trimming removed 5 bases from V and 5 bases from J, with 18 bases in between. This CDR3 has 15 amino acids. The germline V gene encodes CDR1 SGHTA and CDR2 FQGNSA. CDR3 sequence reads: CASSLDLQGEYGYTF. The CDR3 DNA follows: TGTGCCAGCAGCCTAGACTTACAGGGAGAGTATGGCTACACCTTC.

The table lists this clone with a few counts. The chain links TRBV6-5 to TRBJ1-5, with D maybe TRBD1 (5 bases). The CDR3 contains 14 residues. V was clipped by 6 bases and J by 3 bases, with 12 bases between them. Germline V gene data show CDR1 as MNHEY and CDR2 as SVGAGI. CDR3: CASRPTDDNQPQHF. CDR3 coding DNA: TGTGCCAGCAGACCGACAGACGACAATCAGCCCCAGCATTTT.